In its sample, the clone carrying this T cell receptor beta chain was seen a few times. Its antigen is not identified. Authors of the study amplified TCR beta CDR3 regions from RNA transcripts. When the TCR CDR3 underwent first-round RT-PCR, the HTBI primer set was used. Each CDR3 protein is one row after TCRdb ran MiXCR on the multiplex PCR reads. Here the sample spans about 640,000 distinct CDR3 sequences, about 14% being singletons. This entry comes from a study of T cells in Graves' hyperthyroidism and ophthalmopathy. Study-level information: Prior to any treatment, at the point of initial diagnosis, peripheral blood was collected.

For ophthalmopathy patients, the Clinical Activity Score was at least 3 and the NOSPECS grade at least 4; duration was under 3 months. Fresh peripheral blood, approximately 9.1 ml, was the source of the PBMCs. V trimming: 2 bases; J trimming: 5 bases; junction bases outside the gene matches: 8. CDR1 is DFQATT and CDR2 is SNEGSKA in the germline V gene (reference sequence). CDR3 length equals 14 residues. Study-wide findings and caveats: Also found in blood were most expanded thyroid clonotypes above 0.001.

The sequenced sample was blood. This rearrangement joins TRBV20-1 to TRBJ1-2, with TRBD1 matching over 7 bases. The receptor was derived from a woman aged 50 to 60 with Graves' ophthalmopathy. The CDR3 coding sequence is TGCAGTGCTAGAAGGACAGGCACCCGGTATGGCTACACCTTC. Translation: CSARRTGTRYGYTF.